The T cell receptor beta chain described here comes from a study of technical replicates of blood from a handful of donors. V shed 1 base and J shed 8 bases, with 8 bases lying between them. The CDR3 runs to 12 residues. Per the germline V gene, CDR1 is MRHNA and CDR2 is SNTAGT. Clones were sequenced by immunoSEQ multiplex PCR, and TCRdb holds only the in-frame ones, with some missing. This table holds roughly 82,000 clones, approximately 90% found once. The source is a human donor in good health. This chain joins TRBV6-4 and TRBJ1-1; D remains ambiguous. Material: T cells isolated from PBMCs. CDR3 in amino acids: CASSDLRGEAFF. The CDR3 region has the DNA TGTGCCAGCAGTGACTTAAGAGGAGAAGCTTTCTTT.